Listed below are T cell receptor beta chains from one sample, sequenced in a study of identical twins. TCRdb re-called the 5' RACE reads with MiXCR, one entry per CDR3 protein. The sample records a few hundred thousand distinct CDR3 sequences, about 10% being singletons. Sequenced material: memory T cells sorted from blood. The receptors were gathered from a man in his fifties or sixties in good health. Each CDR3 is given with its conserved first and last residue. D genes are given only for firm matches. Size is stated for part of the rows, as once, few or many counts, or as a class when the clone is expanded.

D,J,size,V,DNA,CDR3
-,TRBJ2-5,-,TRBV27,TGTGCCAGCTCAAATGGGGTCGAGACCCAGTACTTC,CASSNGVETQYF
-,TRBJ1-1,many,TRBV5-1,TGCGCCAGCAACTTAGAGGGCCTGAAGGGCGCTGAAGCTTTCTTT,CASNLEGLKGAEAFF
-,TRBJ2-2,many,TRBV5-1,TGCGCCAGCAGCTTTTGGGTGAACACCGGGGAGCTGTTTTTT,CASSFWVNTGELFF
-,TRBJ2-1,many,TRBV15,TGTGCCACCAGCAGAGCAAACGGGCAGCAGTTCTTC,CATSRANGQQFF
-,TRBJ2-2,-,TRBV4-3,TGCGCCAGCAGCCAAGATCTGGAGGCTAGGTGGGACACCGGGGAGCTGTTTTTT,CASSQDLEARWDTGELFF
TRBD2,TRBJ2-1,few,TRBV4-2,TGTGCCAGCAGCCAAGAGGGGGGGGATGCTGAGCAGTTCTTC,CASSQEGGDAEQFF
-,TRBJ1-1,-,TRBV14,TGTGCCAGCAGCCAAGATCCACGGGGGCTGGGAGCTTTCTTT,CASSQDPRGLGAFF
TRBD2,TRBJ2-1,few,TRBV20-1,TGCAGTGCTAGAGGGACTAGCGCTCCATTAGCCTACAATGAGCAGTTCTTC,CSARGTSAPLAYNEQFF
TRBD1,TRBJ2-7,few,TRBV11-2,TGTGCCAGCAGTCCAAATAGGGGCAGGGGGCCCCCCTACGAGCAGTACTTC,CASSPNRGRGPPYEQYF
-,TRBJ2-7,few,TRBV10-3,TGTGCCATCCGACCGGAACCTACCTACGAGCAGTACTTC,CAIRPEPTYEQYF
-,TRBJ2-7,few,TRBV27,TGTGCCAGGAAAAACGAGACAAAGGCCTACGAGCAGTACTTC,CARKNETKAYEQYF
-,TRBJ1-2,many,TRBV7-8,TGTGCCAGCAGCTCCTTAGGACAGACTAACTATGGCTACACCTTC,CASSSLGQTNYGYTF
TRBD1,TRBJ1-2,many,TRBV20-1,TGCAGTGCTTTACCGACAGGGGAAGCGCGTTATGGCTACACCTTC,CSALPTGEARYGYTF
TRBD1,TRBJ1-5,many,TRBV6-2/TRBV6-3,TGTGCCAGCACCGATACAGGGGATCAGCCCCAGCATTTT,CASTDTGDQPQHF
TRBD1,TRBJ2-7,many,TRBV11-2,TGTGCCAGCAGCTTAATTTTCCGGGACAGGGCTAACGAGCAGTACTTC,CASSLIFRDRANEQYF
-,TRBJ2-1,-,TRBV6-5,TGTGCCAGCAGTTACTGGGGCTTCGGTAGGGGCTCCTACAATGAGCAGTTCTTC,CASSYWGFGRGSYNEQFF
TRBD2,TRBJ2-3,-,TRBV6-2/TRBV6-3,TGTGCCAGCAGTTACTCTGGAGCGGGAGGGGTCCGAGATACGCAGTATTTT,CASSYSGAGGVRDTQYF
TRBD1,TRBJ2-7,many,TRBV4-1,TGCGCCAGCAGCCAAGCCCCGGGACAGGTCTACGAGCAGTACTTC,CASSQAPGQVYEQYF
-,TRBJ2-2,many,TRBV11-3,TGTGCCAGCAGCTGGTCCCGGGGGACCGGGGAGCTGTTTTTT,CASSWSRGTGELFF
-,TRBJ2-6,once,TRBV4-3,TGCGCCAGCAGCCAAGATAACCCGCGCTCTGGGGCCAACGTCCTGACTTTC,CASSQDNPRSGANVLTF
-,TRBJ2-1,-,TRBV4-3,TGCGCCAGCAGCCAAGGGCTTAGCGGAGGTCCCTACAATGAGCAGTTCTTC,CASSQGLSGGPYNEQFF
-,TRBJ2-2,-,TRBV15,TGTGCCACCAGCAGAGCTAAGTCCCTGGCCGGGGAGCTGTTTTTT,CATSRAKSLAGELFF
-,TRBJ2-5,-,TRBV21-1,TGTGCCAGCAGCTACCGGACAGGGCGGTCGGAGACCCAGTACTTC,CASSYRTGRSETQYF
TRBD2,TRBJ2-5,few,TRBV6-1,TGTGCCAGCAGCGGGAACCCGGGACTAGCGGGAGCCGCGACGGGGACCCAGTACTTC,CASSGNPGLAGAATGTQYF
TRBD2,TRBJ2-1,few,TRBV28,TGTGCCAGCAGTTTGTCGCCTAGCGGGAATGAGCAGTTCTTC,CASSLSPSGNEQFF
TRBD2,TRBJ2-1,many,TRBV5-1,TGCGCCAGCAGCTTGGGGGGACTAGCGGACAATGAGCAGTTCTTC,CASSLGGLADNEQFF
-,TRBJ2-1,-,TRBV5-4,TGTGCCAGCAGAGGGGCCGGGGGGCCGAGGAATGAGCAGTTCTTC,CASRGAGGPRNEQFF
-,TRBJ1-1,-,TRBV2,TGTGCCAGCAGTGAAGTGGGACTGAGGGAGGGAAGGACTGAAGCTTTCTTT,CASSEVGLREGRTEAFF
-,TRBJ1-2,many,TRBV28,TGTGCCAGCAGTGCCGGGGGGGGGGCGATCTATGGCTACACCTTC,CASSAGGGAIYGYTF
TRBD1,TRBJ2-3,medium-sized,TRBV5-5,TGTGCCAGCAGCTTGGGCCAGGGGGCCGCAGATACGCAGTATTTT,CASSLGQGAADTQYF
-,TRBJ2-3,-,TRBV10-3,TGTGCCATCCGGCCGGCGACCACAGATACGCAGTATTTT,CAIRPATTDTQYF
TRBD1,TRBJ2-1,-,TRBV7-7,TGTGCTAGCAGCAAGGGACAGGGGGGCTACAATGAGCAGTTCTTC,CASSKGQGGYNEQFF